The clone carrying this T cell receptor beta chain was detected a few times. The CDR3 consists of 16 residues. Per germline, CDR1 SNHLY and CDR2 FYNNEI. V lost 7 bases to trimming and J lost 6 bases; unmatched junction nucleotides: 13. TCRdb processed the RT-PCR reads anew with MiXCR; each CDR3 protein has one entry. Here the sample spans about 540,000 distinct CDR3 sequences, around 21% being singletons. The data were obtained in a study of response to subunit inactivated influenza vaccine. The sample was also reused in another study, on T cells expressing NK-cell markers. That source notes: In generating TCR beta cDNA, 5'RACE template switching with UMIs was used. Sequencing of TCR beta repertoires drew on sorted CD3+CD56+NKG2C+, CD3+CD56+NKG2C- and CD3+CD56-NKG2C+ T cells. One of the eight sequenced donors was seronegative, whereas the other seven were HCMV-seropositive. Of the CD8+ T cells in more than five donors, roughly 1.0-7.5% belonged to dominant NKG2C+ clonotypes.

This receptor was taken from a man aged 45-65 years who received an inactivated influenza vaccine. Sequences were derived from CD4+ T cells sorted from PBMCs, sampled 11 to 12 days after vaccination. The chain employs TRBV2 and TRBJ2-1, with 9 bases matching TRBD2. The chain's CDR3 is CASTGDSGSRVNEQFF. CDR3 sequence (DNA): TGTGCCAGCACCGGAGATAGCGGGAGTAGGGTCAATGAGCAGTTCTTC.